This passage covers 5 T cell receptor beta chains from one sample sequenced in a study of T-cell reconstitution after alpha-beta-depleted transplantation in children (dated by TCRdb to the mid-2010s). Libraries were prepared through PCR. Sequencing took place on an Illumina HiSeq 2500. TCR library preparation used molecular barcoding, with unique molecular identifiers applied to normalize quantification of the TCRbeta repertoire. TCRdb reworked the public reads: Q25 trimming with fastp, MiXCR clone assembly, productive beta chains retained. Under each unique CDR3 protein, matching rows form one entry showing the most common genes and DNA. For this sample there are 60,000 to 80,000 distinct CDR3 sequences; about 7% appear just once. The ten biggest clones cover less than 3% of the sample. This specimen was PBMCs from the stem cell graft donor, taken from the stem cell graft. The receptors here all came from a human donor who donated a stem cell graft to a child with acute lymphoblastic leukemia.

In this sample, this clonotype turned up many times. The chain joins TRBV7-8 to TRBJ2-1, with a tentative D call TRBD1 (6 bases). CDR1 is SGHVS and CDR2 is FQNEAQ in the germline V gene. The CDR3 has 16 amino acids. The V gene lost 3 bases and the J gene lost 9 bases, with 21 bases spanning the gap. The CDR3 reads CASSLNSGTGKGEQFF. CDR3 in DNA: TGTGCCAGCAGCTTGAACTCCGGAACAGGGAAGGGTGAGCAGTTCTTC.

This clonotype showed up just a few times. As DNA, the CDR3 is TGTGCCAGCAGCTTGTCCAGCGGGGCAGATACGCAGTATTTT. Translating gives CASSLSSGADTQYF. The chain combines TRBV7-2 with TRBJ2-3; 7 nucleotides align to TRBD2. CDR3 size: 14 residues. Per germline, CDR1 SGHTA and CDR2 FQGNSA. The V and J ends lost 3 bases and 4 bases, in that order; junction bases with no gene match: 4.

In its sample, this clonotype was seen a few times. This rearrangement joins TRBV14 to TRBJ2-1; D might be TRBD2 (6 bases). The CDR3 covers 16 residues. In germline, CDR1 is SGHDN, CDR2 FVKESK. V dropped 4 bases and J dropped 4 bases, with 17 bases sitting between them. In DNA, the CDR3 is TGTGCCAGCAGCCTCCCCTCGGGACTTTTATACAATGAGCAGTTCTTC. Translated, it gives CASSLPSGLLYNEQFF. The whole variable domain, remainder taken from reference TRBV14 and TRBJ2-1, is EAGVTQFPSHSVIEKGQTVTLRCDPISGHDNLYWYRRVMGKEIKFLLHFVKESKQDESGMPNNRFLAERTGGTYSTLKVQPAELEDSGVYFCASSLPSGLLYNEQFFGPGTRLTVL.

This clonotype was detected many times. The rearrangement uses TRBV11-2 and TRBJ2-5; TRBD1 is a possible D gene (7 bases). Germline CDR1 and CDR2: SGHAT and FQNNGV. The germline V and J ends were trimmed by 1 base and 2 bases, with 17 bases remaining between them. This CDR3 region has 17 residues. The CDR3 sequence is CASSLGSLQGRQETQYF. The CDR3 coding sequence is TGTGCCAGCAGCTTAGGATCCCTACAGGGGAGGCAAGAGACCCAGTACTTC.

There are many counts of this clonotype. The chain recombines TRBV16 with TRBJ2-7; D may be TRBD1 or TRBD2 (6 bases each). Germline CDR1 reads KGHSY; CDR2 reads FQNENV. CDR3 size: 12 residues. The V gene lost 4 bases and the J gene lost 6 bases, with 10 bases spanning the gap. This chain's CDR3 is CASSRRGIEQYF. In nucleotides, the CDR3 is TGTGCCAGCAGCCGGAGGGGGATCGAGCAGTACTTC.